This T cell receptor beta chain stems from a study of Graves' ophthalmopathy and Graves' hyperthyroidism. The authors enrolled newly diagnosed hyperthyroidism patients aged 18 to 65 with under 2 months' duration. This CDR3 has 15 amino acids. Looked up from germline, CDR1 is KGHDR and CDR2 is SFDVKD. Trimming removed 4 bases from V and 2 bases from J, with 11 bases in between. This clonotype was observed many times. The study amplified TCR beta CDR3 regions using RNA transcripts. HTBI-primed RT-PCR formed the first round, and a multiplex PCR formed the second. TCRdb ran MiXCR on the multiplex PCR reads and lists one entry per CDR3 protein. The sample consists of 450,000 to 600,000 distinct CDR3 sequences, about two fifths of them appearing once.

Sample: peripheral blood or thyroid tissue (not recorded which). The chain couples TRBV24-1 to TRBJ1-5, with D perhaps TRBD1 (5 bases). The sequence was collected from an adult man with Graves' hyperthyroidism. The CDR3 DNA sequence: TGTGCCACCAGTGACTCCAGGGAGGGCAATCAGCCCCAGCATTTT. Translating gives CATSDSREGNQPQHF.